This TCR beta chain derives from a study of T cell responses to AZD1222 COVID-19 vaccine. Study-wide results and limits: Nearly half of the spike-specific TCRs reportedly recognize variant regions that carry no mutations. Only after the peak T cell response were repertoires sampled. Most donors were white British, females outnumbered males, and clonal diversity was possibly underestimated.

On this clone: The antigen is unknown.

Produced via immunoSEQ multiplex PCR; TCRdb's table is partial and in-frame only. This table has 130,000 to 150,000 clones, around 94% appearing once. This CDR3 spans 15 amino acids. With 4 bases removed from V and 0 bases from J, the gap between germline ends came to 12 bases. The V gene's germline CDR1 is SGHRS and CDR2 YFSETQ. The source is an adult who had recovered from COVID-19. Sample: peripheral blood, taken after recovery from COVID-19. The chain couples TRBV5-1 to TRBJ2-3, with a tentative D call TRBD1 (7 bases). The CDR3 sequence is CASSPGGQSTDTQYF. CDR3 coding DNA: TGCGCCAGCAGCCCCGGGGGACAGAGCACAGATACGCAGTATTTT. The complete variable domain, with remaining parts taken from reference TRBV5-1 and TRBJ2-3, reads KAGVTQTPRYLIKTRGQQVTLSCSPISGHRSVSWYQQTPGQGLQFLFEYFSETQRNKGNFPGRFSGRQFSNSRSEMNVSTLELGDSALYLCASSPGGQSTDTQYFGPGTRLTVL.